Following are 3 T cell receptor beta chains from one sample sequenced in a study of T cell responses to AZD1222 COVID-19 vaccine. Only in-frame clones appear in the TCRdb table, and some are missing; sequencing was by immunoSEQ multiplex PCR. Of about 110,000 clones listed, 88% are singletons. Sequencing was performed on peripheral blood, taken 28 days after the second AZD1222 dose. Receptors originate from an adult who received the AZD1222 COVID-19 vaccine.

This rearrangement joins TRBV18 to TRBJ2-1, with 10 bases matching TRBD1. Looked up from germline, CDR1 is KGHSH and CDR2 is LQKENI. The CDR3 sequence is 15 residues long. The junction had 4 bases not matched to a gene; V was cut back by 1 base and J by 7 bases. The CDR3 nucleotides are TGTGCCAGCTCACCACTAGGGACAGGGGTTAATGAGCAGTTCTTC. Translated, it gives CASSPLGTGVNEQFF.

The chain combines TRBV7-6 with TRBJ1-3, with D perhaps matching TRBD1 (6 bases). The CDR3 consists of 14 residues. Germline V CDR1 and CDR2: SGHVS, FNYEAQ. V was shortened by 5 bases and J by 7 bases, with 15 bases between the two germline ends. In nucleotides, the CDR3 is TGTGCCAGCAGCGCGGTGGGGGCGGTTAACACCATATATTTT. The encoded protein is CASSAVGAVNTIYF.

The chain has TRBV10-3 and TRBJ2-3; D assignment may be TRBD1 or TRBD2 (6 bases each). CDR3 length: 12 residues. Germline values: CDR1 ENHRY, CDR2 SYGVKD. The V gene lost 5 bases and the J gene lost 6 bases, with 9 bases spanning the gap. CDR3 sequence: CAISRGGDTQYF. Written as DNA, the CDR3 is TGTGCCATCAGTCGAGGGGGGGATACGCAGTATTTT.